This entry lists 6 T cell receptor beta chains sequenced from one sample in a study of T cell clonality in common variable immunodeficiency. Sequencing used immunoSEQ multiplex PCR; TCRdb keeps in-frame clones, though not all of them. The profile covers roughly 30,000 clones, none occurring a single time. The sequenced sample was peripheral blood mononuclear cells. These receptors originate from a person aged 18-70 years in good health.

This clone was seen repeatedly, ten times or more. The sequenced fragment ends 3 residues before the CDR3 boundary, so the rest is inferred from the germline J gene. The V gene is TRBV13, the J gene TRBJ2-7; tentatively, D is TRBD1 (6 bases). V was pared by 0 bases and J by 3 bases, with 21 bases between. CDR1 and CDR2 (germline): PRHDT, FYEKMQ (reference sequence). The CDR3 has 18 residues. CDR3 in amino acids: CASSLGGRGSSLSYEQYF. The covered CDR3 bases are TGTGCCAGCAGCTTAGGTGGCAGGGGAAGCAGTCTGAGCTACGAG.

This clone has at least ten counts. Sequencing ends 3 residues short of the CDR3 end; the germline J gene provides the rest. The rearrangement links TRBV29-1 to TRBJ2-3; D gene ambiguous. The V end was cut by 5 bases, the J end by 1 base, with 10 bases between. Germline V gene sequence: CDR1 SQVTM, CDR2 ANQGSEA. The CDR3 runs 13 residues. The part of the CDR3 DNA that was read is TGCAGCGTTCTCTATGTCCGCACAGATACG. Protein sequence: CSVLYVRTDT. The CDR3, in full, reads CSVLYVRTDTQYF.

This clone was counted between two and nine times. The DNA ends 3 residues before the CDR3 does, and the rest of the CDR3 is filled in from the germline J gene. V is TRBV18 and J is TRBJ2-7, with TRBD1 matching over 7 bases. Germline assignment: CDR1 KGHSH and CDR2 LQKENI. This CDR3 contains 16 residues. V was pared by 3 bases and J by 4 bases, with 12 bases of the junction left unmatched. The CDR3 DNA, read in part, is TGTGCCAGCTCACCCCCGACAGGGAAAGGAAGGTACGAG. Translated, it gives CASSPPTGKGRYE. The whole CDR3 sequence is CASSPPTGKGRYEQYF. Filled out from reference TRBV18 and TRBJ2-7, the complete variable domain reads NAGVMQNPRHLVRRRGQEARLRCSPMKGHSHVYWYRQLPEEGLKFMVYLQKENIIDESGMPKERFSAEFPKEGPSILRIQQVVRGDSAAYFCASSPPTGKGRYEQYFGPGTRLTVT.

This clone has a count of ten or more. The DNA ends 3 residues before the CDR3 does, and the rest of the CDR3 is filled in from the germline J gene. This chain uses TRBV20-1 with TRBJ1-2; 7 bases line up with TRBD1. Per germline, CDR1 DFQATT and CDR2 SNEGSKA (reference sequence). J lost 0 bases, V lost 1 base, and 14 bases had no gene match. The CDR3 extends over 18 amino acids. The CDR3 sequence: CSARAPGTALKANYGYTF. The CDR3 DNA, read in part, is TGCAGTGCTAGAGCCCCCGGGACAGCCCTTAAAGCTAACTATGGC.

The table lists this clone with many counts. The read stops 3 residues short of the end of the CDR3; the missing end is completed from the germline J gene. This chain connects TRBV5-1 to TRBJ2-2, with 8 positions matching TRBD1. The germline V gene has CDR1 SGHRS and CDR2 YFSETQ. The ends lost 7 bases at V and 7 bases at J; junction bases unmatched: 9. The CDR3 extends over 14 amino acids. The CDR3 protein is CASRQGSNGGELFF. The CDR3 DNA, read in part, is TGCGCCAGCCGACAGGGGTCAAATGGCGGGGAG.

This clone has just a few counts. The sequence runs out 3 residues before the end of the CDR3; the remainder is reconstructed from the germline J gene. This rearrangement joins TRBV6-9 to TRBJ1-1, with a possible D match to TRBD1 (5 bases). The CDR3 covers 14 residues. From germline, CDR1 is MNHGY and CDR2 SVAAGI. Trimming stripped 5 bases from V and 0 bases from J, with 10 bases between. CDR3 DNA (partial): TGTGCCAGCAGTACTCCAGGGTTGAACACTGAA. As protein: CASSTPGLNTE. The full CDR3 is CASSTPGLNTEAFF.